This TCR beta chain is from a study of T cells expressing NK-cell markers. Study context: Researchers got TCR beta repertoires out of sorted CD3+CD56+NKG2C+, CD3+CD56+NKG2C- and CD3+CD56-NKG2C+ T cells. One of eight sequenced donors was HCMV-seronegative; the other seven were seropositive. Study-wide points: Expanded NKG2C+ T cell clones had unclear HCMV specificity.

Turning to this clonotype: Its antigen remains unidentified.

Making the TCR beta cDNA relied on 5'RACE template switching with UMIs. Each CDR3 protein gets one entry in TCRdb, which reprocessed the 5' RACE reads and gives no DNA. The sample table sets out a few hundred thousand distinct CDR3 sequences. The CDR3 sequence is 17 residues long. CDR1 and CDR2 (germline): SGHKS, YYEKEE (reference sequence). The specimen sequenced was blood T cells: a sorted CD56 or NKG2C T cell subset, CD4+ or CD8+ T cells, or bulk PBMC T cells (not recorded which). The V gene is TRBV5-5, the J gene TRBJ1-6; TCRdb's D call of TRBD1 is untestable without DNA. This receptor was taken from a man aged 18-70 years in good health. CDR3 region: CASSKGRESSYNSPLHF.